The clone carrying this T cell receptor (beta chain) was counted many times. The data were taken from a study of naive and memory T cell subsets. This CDR3 is 13 amino acids long. Germline trimming cut 3 bases from V and 8 bases from J; bases unmatched to any gene: 7. The germline V gene has CDR1 SQVTM and CDR2 ANQGSEA. Both TRBC1 and TRBC2 were covered by a beta constant-region primer of two equimolar oligonucleotides. Four rounds of PCR amplified the ligated cDNA using nested alpha and beta constant-region primers plus SP2. Via MiXCR, TCRdb re-called the UMI-ligation and nested PCR reads, giving one row per CDR3 protein. Among tens of thousands of distinct CDR3 sequences listed, around 20% were seen once.

The sequencing input was effector memory CD4+ T cells from blood. Noted subset: effector memory, CD45RA- CD27-. This clonotype originated in a human donor in good health. This chain connects TRBV29-1 to TRBJ2-1; 7 nucleotides match TRBD2. For the CDR3, the DNA is TGCAGCGTTGAGCAAGGACTAGTCGATGAGCAGTTCTTC. This translates into CSVEQGLVDEQFF.